The TCR beta chain under discussion was sequenced for a study of shared clonotypes between healthy human individuals. Overall study findings and caveats: Having only a few donors restricted how much genetic and exposure-history diversity was captured.

Donors were healthy HIV-negative adults without recently reported acute infections or vaccinations. Produced via immunoSEQ multiplex PCR; TCRdb's table is partial and in-frame only. The repertoire holds about 480,000 clones, with around 74% as singletons. About this clone: As yet, its antigen is unknown.

The ends were cut back, 2 bases at V and 2 bases at J, with 7 bases in the middle. Germline V gene data show CDR1 as SGHKS and CDR2 as YYEKEE (reference sequence). The CDR3 is made up of 13 amino acids. The sequencing sample was made of PBMCs. The gene calls are TRBV5-5 and TRBJ1-2; no clear D. The clonotype originates from a woman in her thirties or forties in good health. Some clones in this sample may be carry-over from other donors' samples. The CDR3 sequence: CASSFDGNYGYTF. The CDR3 DNA reads TGTGCCAGCAGCTTCGACGGCAACTATGGCTACACCTTC.